This entry concerns a single T cell receptor beta chain. It lacks a known antigen. Within one base of it there is no much larger clone, and no base qualities were kept. The CDR3 runs 15 residues from the cysteine to the phenylalanine. Here the CDR3 DNA is all that survives: 45 bases in frame from base 1. The germline V gene gives CDR1 as SGHRS and CDR2 as YFSETQ. V and J are truncated by 0 bases and 4 bases respectively, leaving an intervening sequence of 12 bases. The entry originates in a study of T cells in localized non-small cell lung cancer (dated by TCRdb to about 2020). Study-level background: Comparing tumors with uninvolved tumor-adjacent lungs, the study looked at the T cell repertoires of about 240 patients with early-stage NSCLC. The cohort was made up of roughly 250 treatment-naive NSCLC patients whose localized lung tumors had been resected. A mean age of 66.3 years was recorded for the NSCLC patients, of whom under 150 were male and over 100 were female.

Results the study describes overall, beyond this receptor: Because multi-region tumor sequencing was not done, intratumor heterogeneity could not be ruled out. Because of the exploratory design, TCR variables were selected using unadjusted p-values without false-discovery rate correction. A median of around 57 of the top 100 tumor clones were detected in paired uninvolved adjacent lung, and 28 of these tumor clones were also found among the top 100 clones of the paired uninvolved adjacent lung. Longer overall survival was associated with higher blood T cell density, whereas shorter survival was associated with higher adjacent-lung clonality. The highest T cell clonality was observed in uninvolved tumor-adjacent lung, where clonality exceeded that of tumor, suggesting that antigenic responses were more focused in uninvolved tumor-adjacent lung.

TCR beta CDR3 regions were sequenced from DNA using the immunoSEQ Assay. The original methods were these. T cell density was computed as TCR beta template counts normalized to usable DNA estimated by amplifying housekeeping genes. Using the preseqR package, richness was estimated by extrapolating to 120,000 templates for tissue samples and 400,000 templates for PBMC samples. Clonality was defined by subtracting Pielou's evenness from one. To identify tissue-enriched TCRs, differential abundance testing was run on productive amino-acid clonotypes with a minimum total count of 5 and an alpha of 0.1. Repertoire overlap between compartments was quantified with the Jaccard Index and Morisita Overlap Index. GLIPH grouped TCR beta CDR3s together with public tetramer-defined viral CDR3s, and a viral motif had to include at least three viral sequences and show V-gene enrichment. TCRdb's version of the immuneACCESS table is confined to in-frame rearrangements and falls short of the full clone set. An unresolved V gene accounts for under half of the shortfall where checked; the remainder is of unknown origin. Clone size and the V and J calls come from that table; the DNA yielded D and trimming. This sample has some 38,000 clones in its table, and approximately 90% of those were observed once. The ten largest make up under 7% of the sample.

At diagnosis, tumor, uninvolved tumor-adjacent lung and peripheral blood were collected and then preserved as a mix of FFPE and fresh-frozen material. For TCR repertoire profiling, blood samples were analyzed in the form of peripheral blood mononuclear cells. This specimen was peripheral blood mononuclear cells, taken before any cancer treatment. The chain links TRBV5-1 with TRBJ2-3; the D gene is perhaps TRBD2, from 6 matching bases. This TCR came from a male donor older than 55 with stage II lung adenocarcinoma. The DNA is TGCGCCAGCAGCTTGGGAGGGCGGGGCTCAGATACGCAGTATTTT. Its translation is CASSLGGRGSDTQYF.